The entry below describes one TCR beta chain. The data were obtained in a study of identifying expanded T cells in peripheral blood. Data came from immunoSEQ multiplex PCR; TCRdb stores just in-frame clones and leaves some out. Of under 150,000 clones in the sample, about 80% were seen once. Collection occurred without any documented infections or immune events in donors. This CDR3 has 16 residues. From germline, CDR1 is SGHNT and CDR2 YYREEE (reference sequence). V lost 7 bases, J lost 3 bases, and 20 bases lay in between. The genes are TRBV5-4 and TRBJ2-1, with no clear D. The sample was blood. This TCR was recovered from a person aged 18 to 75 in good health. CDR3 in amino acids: CASLPGPDNSYNEQFF. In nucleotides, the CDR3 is TGTGCCAGCCTCCCCGGTCCTGATAACAGCTACAATGAGCAGTTCTTC.